This entry describes one T cell receptor (beta chain). The source of the sample is a study of blood T cell repertoires in COVID-19. Study as a whole: Sites across the United States, Italy and Spain contributed samples from acute and convalescent COVID-19. Sources were T cells, B-cell-depleted T cells, or PBMCs; the material itself was cDNA or gDNA.

In the original workflow: Estimated nucleated cell counts came from reference gene primer amplification. Libraries were prepared by immunoSEQ multiplex PCR; TCRdb keeps only in-frame clonotypes and omits some of them. V, J and clone size reflect that table, while D and trimming were determined from the DNA. The sample carries roughly 100,000 clones, roughly 92% recorded once. Germline V gene lookup returns CDR1 MNHEY and CDR2 SVGAGI. The V end lost 5 bases, the J end lost 2 bases, and 9 bases lay between the germline ends. The CDR3 covers 13 residues. It was during active infection that Seattle patients were enrolled and then longitudinally followed.

Sequencing used peripheral blood. V and J are TRBV6-5 and TRBJ1-1; D remains unclear. This sequence originates from a woman aged 45-65 years with COVID-19, enrolled during active disease. Here the CDR3 reads CASSRRENTEAFF. The CDR3 coding sequence is TGTGCCAGCAGTCGACGGGAAAACACTGAAGCTTTCTTT.